One sample yielded the 4 T cell receptor beta chains listed below, sequenced in a study of molecular identifiers for immune sequencing clone quantification. TCRdb reprocessed the PCR reads with MiXCR, giving one entry per CDR3 protein. The table lists fewer than 30,000 distinct CDR3 sequences, under 20% of them singletons. What was sequenced was naive CD8+ T cells from blood, with Jurkat cell RNA spiked in. Regarding subset: FACS-sorted CD8+CD4-CCR7+CD45RA+ naive T cells. These receptors all stem from a human donor in good health. Some libraries in this study had Jurkat cell RNA spiked in.

At least ten counts were recorded for this clonotype. J is TRBJ2-3 and V is TRBV4-3; 10 bases match TRBD2. Trimming removed 1 base from V and 0 bases from J; junction bases left unmatched: 13. CDR1 is LGHNA and CDR2 is YSLEER in the germline V gene. The CDR3 covers 20 residues. CDR3 sequence: CASSQGRLAGDLSSTDTQYF. CDR3 in DNA: TGCGCCAGCAGCCAAGGTCGTCTAGCGGGGGATCTGTCTAGCACAGATACGCAGTATTTT.

This clonotype was recorded many times. V usage is TRBV11-2 and J usage is TRBJ2-3; TRBD1 matches at 7 bases. V lost 5 bases, J lost 0 bases, and 5 bases stayed unmatched. Germline V gene data show CDR1 as SGHAT and CDR2 as FQNNGV. This CDR3 comprises 15 residues. The CDR3 nucleotides read TGTGCCAGCAGCCCGGGACAGACTAGCACAGATACGCAGTATTTT. As protein: CASSPGQTSTDTQYF.

This clonotype occurred many times. This sequence joins TRBV7-9 and TRBJ1-4; the D gene is possibly TRBD1 (6 bases). CDR1 is SEHNR, CDR2 FQNEAQ, per germline (reference sequence). The CDR3 has 20 residues. V was trimmed by 6 bases and J by 0 bases, leaving 26 bases between them. CDR3 DNA: TGTGCCAGCAGTTCAAGCCGGGACAACCTCCTGATAGCAACTAATGAAAAACTGTTTTTT. It yields the protein CASSSSRDNLLIATNEKLFF.

The chain uses TRBV29-1 and TRBJ2-7, with TRBD2 as a possible D gene (6 bases). This CDR3 is built from 12 residues. V lost 6 bases, J lost 2 bases, and 11 bases lay in between. Per germline, CDR1 SQVTM and CDR2 ANQGSEA. The CDR3 DNA reads TGCAGCGTCTTAGCGGTGACCTACGAGCAGTACTTC. It translates to CSVLAVTYEQYF.